Below are 26 T cell receptor beta chains sequenced from a single sample in a study of metastatic and nonmetastatic thyroid tumors. TCRdb re-analyzed the PCR reads using MiXCR. The table shows approximately 58,000 clones, with approximately 22% occurring only once. Patients had received no treatment of any kind before thyroid surgery. The sequenced sample was blood. The receptors originated from a female donor with papillary thyroid cancer or a benign thyroid nodule (not recorded which). Some clones in this sample may be carry-over from other donors' samples.

This clone was seen at least ten times. J is TRBJ1-3 and V is TRBV7-8; 8 bases agree with TRBD1. Unmatched junction bases numbered 4, after V lost 2 bases and J lost 1 base. There are 16 residues in the CDR3. Per germline, CDR1 SGHVS and CDR2 FQNEAQ. CDR3 in amino acids: CASSLQGADSGNTIYF. As DNA, the CDR3 is TGTGCCAGCAGCTTACAGGGGGCGGATTCTGGAAACACCATATATTTT.

This chain uses TRBV20-1 with TRBJ1-3, with 9 bases fitting TRBD1. The CDR3 is 15 amino acids. Per the germline V gene, CDR1 is DFQATT and CDR2 is SNEGSKA (reference sequence). V lost 3 bases to trimming and J lost 5 bases; unmatched junction nucleotides: 8. The CDR3 protein is CSARDPNRGRNTIYF. CDR3 DNA: TGCAGTGCTAGGGACCCGAACAGGGGGCGAAACACCATATATTTT.

In its sample, this clone was seen many times. V usage is TRBV6-1 and J usage is TRBJ2-7, with TRBD1 identical over 11 bases. The V gene's germline CDR1 is MNHNS and CDR2 SASEGT. The V segment lost 6 bases and the J segment 5 bases; nucleotides outside the gene matches: 6. The CDR3 sequence is 14 residues long. The CDR3 DNA reads TGTGCCAGCAGGACCGGGACAGGGGGAGACGAGCAGTACTTC. Protein product: CASRTGTGGDEQYF.

This clone was picked up many times. This sequence joins TRBV7-9 and TRBJ2-1; maybe TRBD2 (5 bases). The germline V gene has CDR1 SEHNR and CDR2 FQNEAQ (reference sequence). Trimming took 4 bases from V and 4 from J, leaving 14 bases between them. CDR3 length: 15 residues. CDR3 DNA sequence: TGTGCCAGCAGCTCCCCCAGCGGAGGATACAATGAGCAGTTCTTC. It translates to CASSSPSGGYNEQFF. The full variable domain, its missing parts supplied by reference TRBV7-9 and TRBJ2-1, is DTGVSQNPRHKITKRGQNVTFRCDPISEHNRLYWYRQTLGQGPEFLTYFQNEAQLEKSRLLSDRFSAERPKGSFSTLEIQRTEQGDSAMYLCASSSPSGGYNEQFFGPGTRLTVL.

On this clone: A much larger clone sits a single nucleotide away, making a read error possible. This sample includes further DNA sequences coding for the same CDR3. This chain links TRBV9 with TRBJ2-3; 8 bases align to TRBD2. The CDR3 is made up of 14 amino acids. Trimming at V came to 2 bases and at J to 4 bases, leaving 3 bases not matched to a gene. Germline lookup yields CDR1 SGDLS and CDR2 YYNGEE. In nucleotides, the CDR3 is TGTGCCAGCAGCGTCGGGGGGGGGTCAGATACGCAGTATTTT. It is translated as CASSVGGGSDTQYF.

This clone occurred many times. The gene calls are TRBV6-1 and TRBJ1-5, with 7 bases aligning to TRBD1. The CDR3 loop spans 14 amino acids. The germline CDR1 and CDR2 sequences are MNHNS and SASEGT. The V segment lost 6 bases and the J segment 1 base; nucleotides outside the gene matches: 3. The CDR3 spells CASRQTGSNQPQHF. For the CDR3, the DNA is TGTGCCAGCAGACAGACAGGGAGCAATCAGCCCCAGCATTTT.

In its sample, this clone was seen many times. The V and J genes are TRBV12-3 or TRBV12-4 and TRBJ2-5; TRBD2 matches at 12 bases. The CDR3 is made up of 14 amino acids. J lost 6 bases, V lost 4 bases, and 3 bases had no gene match. The CDR3 reads CASSSWTSGKTQYF. As DNA, the CDR3 is TGTGCCAGCAGTTCATGGACTAGCGGGAAGACCCAGTACTTC.

This clone was detected many times. V is TRBV19 and J is TRBJ1-2, with D unresolved. Germline CDR1 and CDR2: LNHDA and SQIVND (reference sequence). V lost 8 bases and J 4 bases, leaving 14 bases between the germline ends. CDR3 length: 13 residues. The CDR3 nucleotides are TGTGCCAGTGGACGGACGGCGCGCTATGGCTACACCTTC. This encodes CASGRTARYGYTF.

In this sample, this clone turned up many times. The V gene is TRBV30, the J gene TRBJ2-5, with D possibly being TRBD1 (5 bases). CDR1 is GTSNPN and CDR2 is SVGIG in the germline V gene (reference sequence). The CDR3 loop spans 14 amino acids. V was cut by 2 bases and J by 3 bases, with 13 bases left in between. The chain's CDR3 is CAWSPRTREETQYF. The CDR3 nucleotides read TGTGCCTGGAGTCCCCGGACACGGGAAGAGACCCAGTACTTC.

This clone was detected many times. A junction end diverges from the germline sequence, so it may reflect a read error. The chain employs TRBV27 and TRBJ2-7; tentative D call: TRBD1 (6 bases). The germline V gene has CDR1 MNHEY and CDR2 SMNVEV (reference sequence). The CDR3 consists of 13 residues. The CDR3 coding sequence is TGTGCCAGCACGTGGGGGCCAACCTACGGGCAGTACTTC. It yields the protein CASTWGPTYGQYF.

The sample holds many counts of this clone. This rearrangement joins TRBV30 to TRBJ1-1; 7 bases agree with TRBD1. V shed 7 bases and J 1 base; nucleotides not matched to a gene: 9. This CDR3 is built from 14 residues. The germline V gene has CDR1 GTSNPN and CDR2 SVGIG (reference sequence). The CDR3 DNA reads TGTGCCTTCACGGCGGGGACAGAGAACACTGAAGCTTTCTTT. This codes for CAFTAGTENTEAFF.

The table lists this clone with many counts. The chain couples TRBV9 to TRBJ2-7; TRBD2 aligns across 8 bases. The germline gives CDR1 SGDLS, CDR2 YYNGEE. This CDR3 spans 15 amino acids. V trimming: 2 bases; J trimming: 3 bases; junction bases outside the gene matches: 7. CDR3 protein: CASSVTSGGYYEQYF. The CDR3 DNA sequence: TGTGCCAGCAGCGTTACTAGCGGAGGATACTACGAGCAGTACTTC.

This clone was picked up many times. For the CDR3, the DNA is TGCAGTGCTAGAGTCCCTAGCGGAAGCACAGATACGCAGTATTTT. Translated, it gives CSARVPSGSTDTQYF. V is TRBV20-1 and J is TRBJ2-3, with TRBD2 matching over 7 bases. The germline CDR1 and CDR2 sequences are DFQATT and SNEGSKA (reference sequence). The CDR3 loop spans 15 amino acids. V lost 1 base to trimming and J lost 0 bases; unmatched junction nucleotides: 4.

This clone came up many times. The chain has TRBV28 and TRBJ1-2, with D maybe TRBD1 (5 bases). Germline CDR1 and CDR2: MDHEN and SYDVKM. This CDR3 comprises 13 residues. V was cut by 1 base and J by 4 bases, with 7 bases left in between. For the CDR3, the DNA is TGTGCCAGCAGTTTATTAGGGGTCTATGGCTACACCTTC. It is translated as CASSLLGVYGYTF.

Concerning this clone itself: A single base separates this from a much larger clone, so it may be a read error. Other nucleotide sequences from this sample produce the same CDR3. The CDR3 DNA reads as TGTGCCAGTAGCCCCCGCGGGGGCGCGGGGCAGTTCTTC. Its protein product is CASSPRGGAGQFF. This rearrangement joins TRBV11-2 to TRBJ2-1; maybe TRBD2 (7 bases). Looked up from germline, CDR1 is SGHAT and CDR2 is FQNNGV. This CDR3 is 13 amino acids long. Trimming left V 9 bases short and J 12 bases short, with 21 bases between.

This clone was detected a few times. The CDR3 carries no conserved terminal phenylalanine or tryptophan, so it likely arises from a read error. This sample includes further DNA sequences coding for the same CDR3. The chain carries TRBV2 and TRBJ1-6, with D unclear. CDR1 SNHLY and CDR2 FYNNEI come from the germline V gene. The CDR3 contains 11 residues. In DNA form, the CDR3 reads TGTGTTTCCAGTGGGAGCTCACCCCTCCACCTT. As protein: CVSSGSSPLHL.

This clone has more than one count but fewer than ten. The V call is TRBV5-1, the J call TRBJ2-1, with TRBD2 matching 9 bases. With 4 bases clipped from V and 0 bases from J, the junction kept 5 bases outside the gene matches. The CDR3 is 16 residues long. The germline V gene encodes CDR1 SGHRS and CDR2 YFSETQ. The chain's CDR3 is CASSGGGDSSYNEQFF. In DNA form, the CDR3 reads TGCGCCAGCAGCGGCGGGGGGGACTCCTCCTACAATGAGCAGTTCTTC.

In this sample, this clone turned up many times. The V and J genes are TRBV19 and TRBJ2-3; D perhaps matches TRBD2 (5 bases). The germline V gene encodes CDR1 LNHDA and CDR2 SQIVND (reference sequence). With 4 bases removed from V and 0 bases from J, the gap between germline ends came to 17 bases. This CDR3 has 17 amino acids. CDR3 in DNA: TGTGCCAGTAGTACGTTAAGCGGAACTGCTAGCACAGATACGCAGTATTTT. The encoded protein is CASSTLSGTASTDTQYF.

In this sample, this clone turned up many times. This chain links TRBV20-1 with TRBJ2-7; either TRBD1 or TRBD2 may fit D (5 bases each). Per germline, CDR1 DFQATT and CDR2 SNEGSKA (reference sequence). V was cut by 6 bases and J by 1 base, with 19 bases left in between. The CDR3 is made up of 15 amino acids. This CDR3 reads CSALNPRDASYEQYF. The CDR3 DNA sequence: TGCAGTGCCCTAAACCCCCGGGACGCTTCCTACGAGCAGTACTTC.

CDR3 sequence (DNA): TGCGCCAGCAGCCAGGGGACAGGGAATGTCTACGAGCAGTACTTC. This sequence encodes CASSQGTGNVYEQYF. The chain uses TRBV5-1 and TRBJ2-7; TRBD1 agrees at 9 bases. Germline loops: CDR1 SGHRS, CDR2 YFSETQ. The CDR3 is 15 residues long. Trimming took 4 bases from V and 3 from J; bases not matched to a gene: 8.

This clone was observed at least ten times. This chain links TRBV20-1 with TRBJ1-1, with a weak D call TRBD1 (5 bases). This CDR3 contains 11 residues. Germline values: CDR1 DFQATT, CDR2 SNEGSKA (reference sequence). The V end lost 8 bases, the J end lost 4 bases, and 11 bases lay between the germline ends. The CDR3 DNA follows: TGCAGTCCAGGCGACAGCACTGAAGCTTTCTTT. As protein: CSPGDSTEAFF.

In this sample, this clone is medium-sized (0.01 to 0.1%). The chain is built from TRBV6-1 and TRBJ2-7; 8 nucleotides agree with TRBD2. The J segment lost 10 bases and the V segment lost 5 bases, leaving 10 bases of the junction unmatched. The CDR3 covers 13 residues. CDR1 and CDR2 (germline): MNHNS, SASEGT. The CDR3 region is CASSTRRGDGQYF. The CDR3 nucleotides read TGTGCCAGCAGTACGCGGCGGGGGGACGGTCAGTACTTC.

This clone was seen repeatedly, ten times or more. The genes are TRBV9 and TRBJ2-2; D remains unclear. The CDR3 is 12 amino acids. Per the germline V gene, CDR1 is SGDLS and CDR2 is YYNGEE. Trimming shortened V by 4 bases and J by 7 bases, and 8 bases separated the two germline ends. The CDR3 loop is CASSHGVGELFF. The CDR3 bases are TGTGCCAGCAGCCATGGGGTCGGGGAGCTGTTTTTT.

This clone was seen at least ten times. The chain is built from TRBV18 and TRBJ1-1; tentative D call: TRBD1 (6 bases). CDR1 and CDR2 (germline): KGHSH, LQKENI. Trimming cost V 2 bases and J 7 bases, with 11 bases left between them. The CDR3 sequence is 13 residues long. Here the CDR3 reads CASSPLRGGEAFF. The CDR3, as DNA: TGTGCCAGCTCACCATTAAGGGGGGGTGAAGCTTTCTTT.

In its sample, this clone was seen many times. CDR3 bases: TGTGCTAGTGGTCCAGCGACGGGCCCCCCGACGGGTACGCAGTATTTT. Translated, it gives CASGPATGPPTGTQYF. This chain connects TRBV12-5 to TRBJ2-3; D ambiguous. The CDR3 totals 16 residues. V lost 5 bases and J 8 bases, leaving 23 bases between the germline ends. Germline CDR1 and CDR2: LGHNT and FRNRAP.

This clone was seen at least ten times. With a much larger clone just one base away, this may be a read error. The chain couples TRBV28 to TRBJ1-5; 7 bases are a match to TRBD1. The CDR3 totals 14 residues. From germline, CDR1 is MDHEN and CDR2 SYDVKM. J lost 5 bases, V lost 6 bases, and 7 bases had no gene match. The CDR3 loop reads CASSLRGQYQPQHF. CDR3 bases: TGTGCCAGCAGCCTCAGGGGACAGTATCAGCCCCAGCATTTT.